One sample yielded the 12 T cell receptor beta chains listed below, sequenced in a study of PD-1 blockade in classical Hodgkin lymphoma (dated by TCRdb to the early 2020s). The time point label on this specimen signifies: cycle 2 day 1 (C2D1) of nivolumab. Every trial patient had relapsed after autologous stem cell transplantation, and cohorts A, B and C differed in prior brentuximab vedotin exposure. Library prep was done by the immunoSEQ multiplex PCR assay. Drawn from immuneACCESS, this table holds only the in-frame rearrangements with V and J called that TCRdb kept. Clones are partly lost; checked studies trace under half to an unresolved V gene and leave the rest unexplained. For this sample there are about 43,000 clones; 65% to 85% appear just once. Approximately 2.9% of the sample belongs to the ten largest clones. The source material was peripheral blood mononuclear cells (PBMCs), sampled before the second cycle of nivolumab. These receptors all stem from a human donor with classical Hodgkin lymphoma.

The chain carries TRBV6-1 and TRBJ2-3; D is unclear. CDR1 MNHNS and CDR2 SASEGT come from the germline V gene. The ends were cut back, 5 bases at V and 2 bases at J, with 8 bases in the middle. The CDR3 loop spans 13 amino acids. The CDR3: CASSLFPTDTQYF. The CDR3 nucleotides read TGTGCCAGCAGTCTCTTCCCCACAGATACGCAGTATTTT.

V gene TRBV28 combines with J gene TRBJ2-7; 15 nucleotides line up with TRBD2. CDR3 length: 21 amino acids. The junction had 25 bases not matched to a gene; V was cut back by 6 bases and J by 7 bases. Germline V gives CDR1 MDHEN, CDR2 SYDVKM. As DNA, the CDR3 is TGTGCCAGCAGCCCAGGGACTAGCGGGAGGTTAATTAGTCTCGGCCGAAAAGAGCAGTACTTC. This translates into CASSPGTSGRLISLGRKEQYF.

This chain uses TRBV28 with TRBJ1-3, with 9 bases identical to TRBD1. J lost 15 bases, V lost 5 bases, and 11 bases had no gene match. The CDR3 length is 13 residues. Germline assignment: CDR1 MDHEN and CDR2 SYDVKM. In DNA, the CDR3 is TGTGCCAGCAGTCCCTCCGGGACAGGGAAAAAATATTTT. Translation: CASSPSGTGKKYF.

CDR3 loop: CASSQVSSVDGVTEAFF. The CDR3 nucleotides are TGCGCCAGCAGCCAAGTATCTTCAGTGGACGGTGTCACTGAAGCTTTCTTT. The rearrangement joins TRBV4-3 to TRBJ1-1; the D is unclear. The V end was cut by 1 base, the J end by 4 bases, with 19 bases between. Per the germline V gene, CDR1 is LGHNA and CDR2 is YSLEER. The length of the CDR3 is 17 residues.

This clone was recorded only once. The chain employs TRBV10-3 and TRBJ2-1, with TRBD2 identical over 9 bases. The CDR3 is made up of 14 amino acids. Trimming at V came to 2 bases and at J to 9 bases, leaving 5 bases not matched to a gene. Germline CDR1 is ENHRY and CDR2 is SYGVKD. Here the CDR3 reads CAISETSGWGEQFF. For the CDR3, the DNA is TGTGCCATCAGTGAGACTAGCGGGTGGGGTGAGCAGTTCTTC.

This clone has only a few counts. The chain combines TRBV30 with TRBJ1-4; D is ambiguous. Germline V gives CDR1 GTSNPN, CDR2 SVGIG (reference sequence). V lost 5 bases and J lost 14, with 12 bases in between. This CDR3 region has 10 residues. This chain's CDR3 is CAWGVRRLFF. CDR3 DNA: TGTGCCTGGGGAGTAAGAAGGCTGTTTTTT.

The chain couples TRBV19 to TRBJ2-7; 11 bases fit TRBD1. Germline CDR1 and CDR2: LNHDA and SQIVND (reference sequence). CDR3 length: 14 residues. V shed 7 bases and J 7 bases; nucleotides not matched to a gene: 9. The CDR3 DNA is TGTGCCAGTACCAAAGGGACAGGGGGTTGGGAGCAGTACTTC. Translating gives CASTKGTGGWEQYF.

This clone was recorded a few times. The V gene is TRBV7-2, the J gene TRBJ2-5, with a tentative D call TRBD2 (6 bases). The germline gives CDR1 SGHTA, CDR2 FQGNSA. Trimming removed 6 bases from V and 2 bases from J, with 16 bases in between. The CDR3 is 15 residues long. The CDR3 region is CASSLARPVQETQYF. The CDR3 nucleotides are TGTGCCAGCAGTCTAGCGCGCCCAGTTCAAGAGACCCAGTACTTC.

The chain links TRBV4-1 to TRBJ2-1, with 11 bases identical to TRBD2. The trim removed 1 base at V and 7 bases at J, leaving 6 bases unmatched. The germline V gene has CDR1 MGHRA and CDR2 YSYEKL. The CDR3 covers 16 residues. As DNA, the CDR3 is TGCGCCAGCAGCCAAGGACTAGCGGGATTGGGTAATGAGCAGTTCTTC. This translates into CASSQGLAGLGNEQFF.

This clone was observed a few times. Here the CDR3 reads CASSPYQGGENTIYF. As DNA, the CDR3 is TGCGCCAGCAGCCCATACCAGGGGGGCGAAAACACCATATATTTT. V usage is TRBV4-3 and J usage is TRBJ1-3; 7 bases line up with TRBD1. CDR1 is LGHNA, CDR2 YSLEER, per germline. The CDR3 has 15 residues. Trimming took 4 bases from V and 6 from J; bases not matched to a gene: 9.

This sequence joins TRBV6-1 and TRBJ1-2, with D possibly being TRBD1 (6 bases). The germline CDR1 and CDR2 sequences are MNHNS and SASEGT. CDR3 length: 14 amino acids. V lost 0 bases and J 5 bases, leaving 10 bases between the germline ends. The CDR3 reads CASSEAGQSYGYTF. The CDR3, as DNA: TGTGCCAGCAGTGAAGCCGGACAGTCATATGGCTACACCTTC.

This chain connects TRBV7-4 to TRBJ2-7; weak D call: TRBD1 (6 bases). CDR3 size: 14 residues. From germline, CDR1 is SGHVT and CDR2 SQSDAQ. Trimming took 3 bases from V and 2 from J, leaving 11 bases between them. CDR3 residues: CASSFGQTAYEQYF. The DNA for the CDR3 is TGTGCCAGCAGCTTCGGACAGACCGCCTACGAGCAGTACTTC.